This record looks at one T cell receptor (beta chain) sequence and its context. Its antigen is not known. Expressed TCRB transcripts were sequenced after all isolated RNA was converted to cDNA. Assay used: immunoSEQ multiplex PCR; TCRdb lists only in-frame clones, some missing. The sample comprises tens of thousands of clones, around three fifths of which are singletons, and around 2.2% rests with the top ten. Using CD45RO/CCR7/CD25/CD127/CD95/CD27, CD4+ naive, central memory, regulatory and stem cell-like memory cells were sorted. This record comes from a study of beta chain features in type 1 diabetes. Study observations and caveats: Naive, central memory and regulatory TCRB repertoires appeared more similar among patients than healthy donors. A PCR bias possibly favoring shorter templates would apply equally to patients and controls.

V dropped 4 bases and J dropped 3; count of bases not matched to a gene: 13. This CDR3 region has 17 residues. Germline-derived CDR1 and CDR2 are SGHRS and YFSETQ. The receptor was derived from a woman aged 18 to 35 in good health. The sequenced material came from Tregs from blood. The chain links TRBV5-1 to TRBJ2-1, with 7 bases aligning to TRBD2. CDR3 in amino acids: CASSPVVGGMGYNEQFF. For the CDR3, the DNA is TGCGCCAGCAGCCCAGTCGTGGGGGGGATGGGCTACAATGAGCAGTTCTTC.